These T cell receptor beta chains were read from a single sample in a study of cytomegalovirus exposure and HLA in healthy donors. Repertoires were generated with immunoSEQ multiplex PCR, while TCRdb's copy carries only in-frame clones and drops some. The sample consists of about 230,000 clones, roughly 91% of them appearing once. The sample comprised PBMCs. These receptors originate from a woman under 30 in good health and CMV-seronegative. Each CDR3 is given with its conserved first and last residue. Fields, in order: D gene, clone size, J gene, V gene, CDR3 length, CDR3 DNA, CDR3 protein. The D gene is left open where the match is weak. Rows may omit the clone size; those that give it use once, few, many or a size class.

NA NA TRBJ1-2 TRBV7-9 14 TGTGCCAGCAGCCTGGAGTGGAGGGTTTATGGCTACACCTTC CASSLEWRVYGYTF
NA NA TRBJ1-5 TRBV10-2 14 TGCGCCAGCAGTGTTGCAGGGCCCGGACAGCCCCAGCATTTT CASSVAGPGQPQHF
NA NA TRBJ1-1 TRBV4-2 14 TGTGCCAGCAGCCAAGAAAAGGGGATCACTGAAGCTTTCTTT CASSQEKGITEAFF
NA NA TRBJ1-1 TRBV7-9 15 TGTGCCAGCAGCTTAGGGGGAGAGACCAACACTGAAGCTTTCTTT CASSLGGETNTEAFF
NA NA TRBJ1-4 TRBV27 16 TGTGCCAGCAGTTTAAGTCTGGTGCGTCAGGGTGAAAAACTGTTTTTT CASSLSLVRQGEKLFF
NA NA TRBJ2-7 TRBV7-9 14 TGTGCCAGCAGCTTACCGGGAACATCCTACGAGCAGTACTTC CASSLPGTSYEQYF
TRBD2 few TRBJ2-5 TRBV7-3 17 TGTGCCAGCAGCCATACAGGACTAGCCCCCAGTAAAGAGACCCAGTACTTC CASSHTGLAPSKETQYF
TRBD2 NA TRBJ2-1 TRBV4-1 14 TGCGCCAGCAGTTCGTCGGGGGGGGACAATGAGCAGTTCTTC CASSSSGGDNEQFF
NA few TRBJ1-2 TRBV19 14 NA CASSILAGGYGYTF
TRBD2 NA TRBJ2-7 TRBV9 15 TGTGCCAGCAGCCCATCTAGCGGGGGGACCTACGAGCAGTACTTC CASSPSSGGTYEQYF
TRBD2 once TRBJ2-7 TRBV9 15 TGTGCCAGCAGCGCCAGCGGGAATTTGGTCCACGAGCAGTACTTC CASSASGNLVHEQYF
NA NA TRBJ1-1 TRBV5-6 14 TGTGCCAGCAGCTTGGATACAGGCGCGCTTGAAGCTTTCTTT CASSLDTGALEAFF
NA NA TRBJ1-2 TRBV27 17 TGTGCCAGCAGTTTAAAACCCCTGGGGGGGTTTAACTATGGCTACACCTTC CASSLKPLGGFNYGYTF
NA NA TRBJ2-1 TRBV6-6 12 TGTGCCAGCAGTACCCTAAACAATGAGCAGTTCTTC CASSTLNNEQFF
NA once TRBJ1-4 TRBV2 15 TGTGCCAGCAGAATCGGGTCATCAACTAATGAAAAACTGTTTTTT CASRIGSSTNEKLFF
NA NA TRBJ2-2 TRBV7-2 16 TGTGCCAGCAGAGAGTTCCAGGGGGGAAACACCGGGGAGCTGTTTTTT CASREFQGGNTGELFF
NA once TRBJ1-4 TRBV2 15 TGTGCCAGCAGAAGAGAACAGGCAACTAATGAAAAACTGTTTTTT CASRREQATNEKLFF
TRBD1 few TRBJ2-5 TRBV7-2 15 TGTGCCAGCAGCCATTCCGGGACAGTCCAAGAGACCCAGTACTTC CASSHSGTVQETQYF
NA NA TRBJ1-5 TRBV6-1 13 TGTGCCAGCAGGACAGCTAGCAATCAGCCCCAGCATTTT CASRTASNQPQHF
TRBD1 NA TRBJ1-4 TRBV6-1 16 TGTGCCAGCAGTGAAGCACGGGACAGGAAAAATGAAAAACTGTTTTTT CASSEARDRKNEKLFF
NA NA TRBJ1-2 TRBV6-1 15 TGTGCCAGCAGTGAAGCAGATCCGGGAACCTATGGCTACACCTTC CASSEADPGTYGYTF
NA NA TRBJ2-6 TRBV13 17 TGTGCCAGCAGCCCCACGGGACATAGCTCTGGGGCCAACGTCCTGACTTTC CASSPTGHSSGANVLTF
TRBD1 NA TRBJ1-5 TRBV19 17 TGTGCCAGTAGTACGCTCCTACGGACAGGTAGCAATCAGCCCCAGCATTTT CASSTLLRTGSNQPQHF
TRBD1 NA TRBJ2-2 TRBV19 17 TGTGCCAGTAGTGCCCTGACAGGGCCACTTGACACCGGGGAGCTGTTTTTT CASSALTGPLDTGELFF
NA NA TRBJ1-2 TRBV5-1 14 TGCGCCAGCAGCTTGGGTTGGGGAGGGGATGGCTACACCTTC CASSLGWGGDGYTF
NA NA TRBJ1-1 TRBV25-1 14 TGTGCCAGCGGTGGGGGGGGCCTGGGAGATAAAGCTTTCTTT CASGGGGLGDKAFF
NA NA TRBJ2-7 TRBV7-9 17 TGTGCCAGCAGCCCGACCCGAACCGGGACTTCCATTTACGAGCAGTACTTC CASSPTRTGTSIYEQYF
TRBD1 NA TRBJ2-2 TRBV9 15 TGTGCCAGCAGCGTAGAACAGGGGTCGACCGGGGAGCTGTTTTTT CASSVEQGSTGELFF
TRBD1 NA TRBJ1-1 TRBV11-2 13 TGTGCCAGCAGCTGGGACAGGAACACTGAAGCTTTCTTT CASSWDRNTEAFF
TRBD1 NA TRBJ2-1 TRBV27 16 TGTGCCAGCAGTTTACATACACCGGACAGGACGAGAGAGCAGTTCTTC CASSLHTPDRTREQFF
TRBD1 NA TRBJ1-2 TRBV5-1 15 TGCGCCAGCAGGGGACAGGGGCAGTCAAGCTATGGCTACACCTTC CASRGQGQSSYGYTF
TRBD1 NA TRBJ1-2 TRBV19 14 TGTGCCAGCACCCCGGGACAGGGGAGAATTGGCTACACCTTC CASTPGQGRIGYTF
TRBD2 NA TRBJ2-1 TRBV2 16 TGTGCCAGCAGTGAAGCGGAGGGACGGGAGGGCGATGAGCAGTTCTTC CASSEAEGREGDEQFF
NA NA TRBJ1-2 TRBV6-4 13 TGTGCCAGCAGTGACAATCCCTTCTATGGCTACACCTTC CASSDNPFYGYTF
NA NA TRBJ1-2 TRBV4-1 17 TGCGCCAGCAGCCAAGAAAGGGGAGGATTAGCTAACTATGGCTACACCTTC CASSQERGGLANYGYTF
NA NA TRBJ2-7 TRBV7-2 13 TGTGCCAGCAGCTCAACAGGTCCCTACGAGCAGTACTTC CASSSTGPYEQYF
TRBD2 NA TRBJ2-7 TRBV5-4 15 TGTGCCAGCAGCTTTCGGACTAGCGGGGTCAACGAGCAGTACTTC CASSFRTSGVNEQYF
NA NA TRBJ1-1 TRBV5-6 15 TGTGCCAGCAGCCAAACCGGGACTCCCTACACTGAAGCTTTCTTT CASSQTGTPYTEAFF
TRBD1 NA TRBJ2-5 TRBV15 15 TGTGCCACCAGCAGTTCAGGGGGCGCCCTGGAGACCCAGTACTTC CATSSSGGALETQYF
NA NA TRBJ1-5 TRBV7-8 14 TGTGCCAGCAGCTTACGGGTTAGCAATCAGCCCCAGCATTTT CASSLRVSNQPQHF